The 17 T cell receptor beta chains in this list originate from one sample, sequenced in a study of blood T cell repertoires in COVID-19. Only in-frame clones appear in the TCRdb table, and some are missing; sequencing was by immunoSEQ multiplex PCR. This repertoire shows about 140,000 clones, about four fifths found once; its top ten account for approximately 8.9%. The sequenced material came from peripheral blood. The receptors were sampled from a man aged 30-40 years with COVID-19, enrolled during active disease.

This chain joins TRBV4-3 and TRBJ1-1; D might be TRBD1 (5 bases). CDR3 length: 14 residues. Germline V lookup: CDR1 LGHNA, CDR2 YSLEER. The ends were cut back, 0 bases at V and 6 bases at J, with 11 bases in the middle. The chain's CDR3 is CASSQDPGVSEAFF. CDR3 in DNA: TGCGCCAGCAGCCAAGATCCGGGGGTCTCTGAAGCTTTCTTT.

The CDR3 reads CASRKTGRSGYTF. The CDR3 nucleotides are TGTGCCAGCAGGAAGACAGGTCGCTCCGGCTACACCTTC. This chain uses TRBV6-5 with TRBJ1-2; D may be TRBD1 (6 bases). The CDR3 sequence is 13 residues long. In germline, CDR1 is MNHEY, CDR2 SVGAGI. Deletions cut 6 bases from V and 8 bases from J, with 16 bases between.

The J gene is TRBJ2-3, the V gene TRBV19; D remains unclear. Germline V gene sequence: CDR1 LNHDA, CDR2 SQIVND (reference sequence). V lost 8 bases, J lost 5 bases, and 8 bases lay in between. The CDR3 contains 11 residues. CDR3 protein: CASSLGDTQYF. The CDR3 DNA follows: TGTGCCAGTTCCCTCGGAGATACGCAGTATTTT.

This clone has just a few counts. This chain links TRBV6-2 or TRBV6-3 with TRBJ2-2; no firm D call. The CDR3 runs to 13 residues. V was pared by 2 bases and J by 4 bases, with 5 bases between. CDR1 and CDR2 (germline): MNHEY, SVGEGT. The CDR3 DNA is TGTGCCAGCAGTTACAGAGGCACCGGGGAGCTGTTTTTT. Its translation: CASSYRGTGELFF.

The chain combines TRBV6-6 with TRBJ2-6; D remains unclear. Trimming took off 5 bases at V and 4 bases at J, with 9 bases between the two ends. CDR3 length: 14 amino acids. Looked up from germline, CDR1 is MNHNY and CDR2 is SVGAGI (reference sequence). DNA of the CDR3: TGTGCCAGCAGTGTGCCGCGGGGGGCCAACGTCCTGACTTTC. This sequence encodes CASSVPRGANVLTF.

The chain carries TRBV2 and TRBJ2-1; TRBD2 aligns across 10 bases. The CDR3 runs 14 residues. Germline values: CDR1 SNHLY, CDR2 FYNNEI. Losses at the gene ends were 6 bases for V and 6 bases for J; bases not matched to a gene: 5. The CDR3 DNA is TGTGCCAGCAGGGGACTAGCGAGGAGCAATGAGCAGTTCTTC. This sequence encodes CASRGLARSNEQFF. Full variable domain (outside the CDR3, taken from reference TRBV2 and TRBJ2-1): EPEVTQTPSHQVTQMGQEVILRCVPISNHLYFYWYRQILGQKVEFLVSFYNNEISEKSEIFDDQFSVERPDGSNFTLKIRSTKLEDSAMYFCASRGLARSNEQFFGPGTRLTVL.

This chain links TRBV11-2 with TRBJ2-3; 7 bases are shared with TRBD1. With V trimmed by 5 bases and J by 5 bases, 16 bases remained unmatched. The CDR3 is made up of 17 amino acids. Germline values: CDR1 SGHAT, CDR2 FQNNGV. The CDR3 here is CASSLGSGGGRRDTQYF. For the CDR3, the DNA is TGTGCCAGCAGCCTAGGGTCAGGGGGTGGAAGAAGAGATACGCAGTATTTT. Variable domain in full (rest from reference TRBV11-2 and TRBJ2-3): EAGVAQSPRYKIIEKRQSVAFWCNPISGHATLYWYQQILGQGPKLLIQFQNNGVVDDSQLPKDRFSAERLKGVDSTLKIQPAKLEDSAVYLCASSLGSGGGRRDTQYFGPGTRLTVL.

This chain connects TRBV28 to TRBJ2-5; 11 bases are shared with TRBD2. Germline V gene lookup returns CDR1 MDHEN and CDR2 SYDVKM. This CDR3 spans 14 amino acids. Trimming cost V 10 bases and J 5 bases; bases outside gene matches: 9. Written as DNA, the CDR3 is TGTGCCACCCTCACTAGCGGGAGACCGGAGACCCAGTACTTC. Its protein is CATLTSGRPETQYF.

The chain carries TRBV9 and TRBJ1-1; 8 bases are shared with TRBD1. This CDR3 region has 15 residues. The ends lost 4 bases at V and 4 bases at J; junction bases unmatched: 9. Germline CDR1 reads SGDLS; CDR2 reads YYNGEE. CDR3 amino acids: CASSTSTGAGTEAFF. CDR3 nucleotides: TGTGCCAGCAGCACTTCGACAGGGGCGGGCACTGAAGCTTTCTTT.

V usage is TRBV28 and J usage is TRBJ2-7; 8 bases align to TRBD1. The CDR3 contains 15 residues. Germline assignment: CDR1 MDHEN and CDR2 SYDVKM. The ends lost 4 bases at V and 7 bases at J; junction bases unmatched: 12. As DNA, the CDR3 is TGTGCCAGCAGTTCTATTCACTCGGACAGGGTGGAGCAGTACTTC. This encodes CASSSIHSDRVEQYF.

The chain links TRBV5-8 to TRBJ2-7; 10 bases are a match to TRBD1. CDR1 SGHTS and CDR2 YDEGEE come from the germline V gene. The CDR3 has 15 residues. V shed 5 bases, J shed 2 bases, and the junction held 7 bases outside the gene matches. CDR3 nucleotide sequence: TGTGCCAGCAGGAGGACAGGGGGGAACACCTACGAGCAGTACTTC. Its protein is CASRRTGGNTYEQYF.

The chain employs TRBV30 and TRBJ1-5, with D unclear. Germline V gives CDR1 GTSNPN, CDR2 SVGIG (reference sequence). The CDR3 contains 15 residues. V was shortened by 0 bases and J by 7 bases, with 16 bases between the two germline ends. The CDR3 is CAWSVVRGPSQPQHF. The DNA for the CDR3 is TGTGCCTGGAGTGTAGTCCGGGGTCCGTCCCAGCCCCAGCATTTT. Drawing the rest from reference TRBV30 and TRBJ1-5, the complete variable domain is SQTIHQWPATLVQPVGSPLSLECTVEGTSNPNLYWYRQAAGRGLQLLFYSVGIGQISSEVPQNLSASRPQDRQFILSSKKLLLSDSGFYLCAWSVVRGPSQPQHFGDGTRLSIL.

This clone has just a few counts. V usage is TRBV5-4 and J usage is TRBJ1-4, with 7 bases matching TRBD1. V trimming: 4 bases; J trimming: 3 bases; junction bases outside the gene matches: 9. This CDR3 region has 16 residues. CDR1 and CDR2 from the germline V gene are SGHNT and YYREEE (reference sequence). CDR3 protein: CASSRNPDRANEKLFF. The CDR3 bases are TGTGCCAGCAGCCGAAACCCCGACAGGGCTAATGAAAAACTGTTTTTT.

The genes are TRBV19 and TRBJ2-1, with 8 nucleotides matching TRBD2. J was trimmed by 7 bases and V by 4 bases; bases with no gene match: 15. CDR3 size: 17 residues. CDR1 and CDR2 from the germline V gene are LNHDA and SQIVND (reference sequence). The CDR3 DNA is TGTGCCAGTAGTACGGGTTGGCTAGCGGGCGCGCTAAATGAGCAGTTCTTC. This encodes CASSTGWLAGALNEQFF.

This clone has a single count. The chain recombines TRBV2 with TRBJ1-1; 11 nucleotides align to TRBD1. The CDR3 has 15 amino acids. V dropped 7 bases and J dropped 7; count of bases not matched to a gene: 11. Germline V gene lookup returns CDR1 SNHLY and CDR2 FYNNEI. CDR3 bases: TGTGCCAGCATGAAGGACAGGGGGCTTCTGGTTGAAGCTTTCTTT. It codes for CASMKDRGLLVEAFF.

The genes are TRBV15 and TRBJ1-2; a weak D match, TRBD1 (6 bases). Germline CDR1 reads LNHNV; CDR2 reads YYDKDF (reference sequence). Trimming shortened V by 4 bases and J by 0 bases, and 12 bases separated the two germline ends. The CDR3 has 15 amino acids. The CDR3 region is CATSIGGYSNYGYTF. CDR3 DNA: TGTGCCACCAGCATAGGGGGATACTCTAACTATGGCTACACCTTC.

The V gene is TRBV3-1 (or the pseudogene TRBV3-2), the J gene TRBJ1-6; D is ambiguous. Trimming took off 6 bases at V and 10 bases at J, with 16 bases between the two ends. Germline lookup yields CDR1 LGHDT and CDR2 YNNKEL (reference sequence). CDR3 size: 14 residues. As DNA, the CDR3 is TGTGCCAGCAGGCGCCCCGGGGAGTACTCACCCCTCCACTTT. This sequence encodes CASRRPGEYSPLHF.